Following are 15 T cell receptor beta chains from one sample sequenced in a study of CD8+ T cells in alopecia areata. RNA extraction and reverse transcription yielded cDNA as sequencing template. Produced via immunoSEQ multiplex PCR; TCRdb's table is partial and in-frame only. The profile shows about 210,000 clones, less than 45% of them singletons. Treatment of the sample: oral pan-JAK inhibitor, 5-10 mg twice daily. Here the sequenced sample was CD4+ T cells sorted from blood, taken around week 37, from a patient treated with tofacitinib. All receptors come from a human donor with alopecia areata.

The J gene is TRBJ2-7, the V gene TRBV29-1; 9 nucleotides agree with TRBD2. The CDR3 totals 14 residues. V trimming: 7 bases; J trimming: 1 base; junction bases outside the gene matches: 8. CDR1 SQVTM and CDR2 ANQGSEA come from the germline V gene. The CDR3: CSGMLAGQSYEQYF. CDR3 nucleotide sequence: TGCAGCGGCATGCTAGCGGGGCAATCCTACGAGCAGTACTTC.

This clone has just a few counts. The rearrangement uses TRBV29-1 and TRBJ2-2; 7 positions match TRBD1. The CDR3 is 14 amino acids. Germline V gene data show CDR1 as SQVTM and CDR2 as ANQGSEA. V trimming: 6 bases; J trimming: 1 base; junction bases outside the gene matches: 5. The CDR3 reads CSVLTGLNTGELFF. CDR3 in DNA: TGCAGCGTGCTGACAGGGTTGAACACCGGGGAGCTGTTTTTT.

The J gene is TRBJ1-2, the V gene TRBV5-1; a weak D match, TRBD1 (5 bases). This CDR3 comprises 15 residues. In germline, CDR1 is SGHRS, CDR2 YFSETQ. V gave up 4 bases and J gave up 4 bases, with 17 bases separating them. CDR3 nucleotides: TGCGCCAGCAGCCCTGGCGTCCAGGGTGGCTATGGCTACACCTTC. Translation gives CASSPGVQGGYGYTF. The full variable domain, its missing parts supplied by reference TRBV5-1 and TRBJ1-2, is KAGVTQTPRYLIKTRGQQVTLSCSPISGHRSVSWYQQTPGQGLQFLFEYFSETQRNKGNFPGRFSGRQFSNSRSEMNVSTLELGDSALYLCASSPGVQGGYGYTFGSGTRLTVV.

CDR3 nucleotide sequence: TGTGCCAGCAGCTTTACGGGACAGGGCTCTGGAAACACCATATATTTT. It specifies CASSFTGQGSGNTIYF. The chain carries TRBV7-2 and TRBJ1-3, with 9 nucleotides matching TRBD1. The germline CDR1 and CDR2 sequences are SGHTA and FQGNSA. V gave up 3 bases and J gave up 0 bases; unmatched junction bases: 3. The CDR3 extends over 16 amino acids.

This clone was detected ten times or more. J is TRBJ2-1 and V is TRBV18; tentative D call: TRBD2 (6 bases). Trimming removed 3 bases from V and 8 bases from J, with 14 bases in between. Germline CDR1 and CDR2: KGHSH and LQKENI. The CDR3 is 14 amino acids. The CDR3 DNA is TGTGCCAGCTCACCGGGGAGGCGGGCCGATGAGCAGTTCTTC. Translation gives CASSPGRRADEQFF.

This clone was seen a handful of times. The V call is TRBV30, the J call TRBJ2-1; weak D call: TRBD2 (5 bases). Germline CDR1 GTSNPN, CDR2 SVGIG (reference sequence). V was cut by 7 bases and J by 4 bases, with 14 bases left in between. This CDR3 has 13 residues. The CDR3 nucleotides are TGTGCCTCATACGGAGGCCCTTACAATGAGCAGTTCTTC. Encoded protein: CASYGGPYNEQFF.

The rearrangement joins TRBV30 to TRBJ1-2, with TRBD1 matching 10 bases. Losses at the gene ends were 1 base for V and 7 bases for J; bases not matched to a gene: 6. Germline values: CDR1 GTSNPN, CDR2 SVGIG (reference sequence). This CDR3 region has 14 residues. CDR3 nucleotides: TGTGCCTGGAGTGGAGGACAGGGGGTGGTTGGCTACACCTTC. This translates into CAWSGGQGVVGYTF.

A note on this clone: The CDR3 carries no conserved terminal phenylalanine or tryptophan, so it likely arises from a read error. V is TRBV29-1 and J is TRBJ1-1; 9 positions agree with TRBD1. V lost 7 bases to trimming and J lost 5 bases; unmatched junction nucleotides: 8. Germline assignment: CDR1 SQVTM and CDR2 ANQGSEA. The CDR3 consists of 13 residues. CDR3 amino acids: CSAGTGTRTEAFL. In DNA form, the CDR3 reads TGCAGCGCTGGGACAGGGACCAGGACTGAAGCTTTCTTA.

This clone was seen only a few times. V is TRBV5-1 and J is TRBJ2-7; the match to TRBD2 covers 9 bases. The CDR3 spans 15 residues. V lost 4 bases and J lost 5; bases outside the gene matches: 10. Germline assignment: CDR1 SGHRS and CDR2 YFSETQ. CDR3 region: CASSKLAGEEHEQYF. CDR3 in DNA: TGCGCCAGCAGCAAATTAGCGGGAGAAGAGCACGAGCAGTACTTC.

The CDR3 protein is CASSLVSGQEYF. CDR3 nucleotide sequence: TGTGCCAGCAGCTTAGTCTCTGGACAGGAGTACTTC. V and J are TRBV7-3 and TRBJ2-4, with TRBD1 identical over 7 bases. Germline-derived CDR1 and CDR2 are SGHTA and FQGTGA. The CDR3 spans 12 residues. The V segment lost 2 bases and the J segment 14 bases; nucleotides outside the gene matches: 6. Looking up the rest from reference TRBV7-3 and TRBJ2-4 gives the full variable domain: GAGVSQTPSNKVTEKGKYVELRCDPISGHTALYWYRQSLGQGPEFLIYFQGTGAADDSGLPNDRFFAVRPEGSVSTLKIQRTERGDSAVYLCASSLVSGQEYFGAGTRLSVL.

The V call is TRBV20-1, the J call TRBJ1-1; D gene unclear. Per germline, CDR1 DFQATT and CDR2 SNEGSKA (reference sequence). This CDR3 comprises 11 residues. Deletions cut 0 bases from V and 5 bases from J, with 4 bases between. CDR3 in DNA: TGCAGTGCTAGAGAGAGGACTGAAGCTTTCTTT. The encoded protein is CSARERTEAFF.

The rearrangement joins TRBV7-2 to TRBJ2-5, with D uncertain. Germline CDR1 is SGHTA and CDR2 is FQGNSA. The CDR3 length is 13 residues. V gave up 1 base and J gave up 0 bases, with 3 bases separating them. The CDR3 loop is CASSLVYQETQYF. As DNA, the CDR3 is TGTGCCAGCAGCTTAGTCTACCAAGAGACCCAGTACTTC.

This clone has just a few counts. The chain recombines TRBV10-3 with TRBJ1-2; a weak D match, TRBD1 (6 bases). Per the germline V gene, CDR1 is ENHRY and CDR2 is SYGVKD. This CDR3 has 13 amino acids. The V end was cut by 3 bases, the J end by 6 bases, with 11 bases between. CDR3 sequence: CAISDNRVNGYTF. CDR3 nucleotide sequence: TGTGCCATCAGTGATAACAGGGTAAATGGCTACACCTTC.

The V gene is TRBV10-3, the J gene TRBJ1-1; no clear D gene. Trimming took off 7 bases at V and 1 base at J, with 4 bases between the two ends. CDR1 is ENHRY and CDR2 is SYGVKD in the germline V gene. This CDR3 comprises 11 residues. The CDR3: CAIKGNTEAFF. The DNA of the CDR3 is TGTGCCATCAAAGGGAACACTGAAGCTTTCTTT.

This clone has just a few counts. The DNA of the CDR3 is TGTGCCAGCAGTTCCGGGGGGGCGTACGGCGAGCAGTACTTC. Translation: CASSSGGAYGEQYF. The V gene is TRBV28, the J gene TRBJ2-7, with 8 bases that match TRBD2. V shed 4 bases and J 6 bases; nucleotides not matched to a gene: 8. CDR1 is MDHEN, CDR2 SYDVKM, per germline. This CDR3 region has 14 residues.